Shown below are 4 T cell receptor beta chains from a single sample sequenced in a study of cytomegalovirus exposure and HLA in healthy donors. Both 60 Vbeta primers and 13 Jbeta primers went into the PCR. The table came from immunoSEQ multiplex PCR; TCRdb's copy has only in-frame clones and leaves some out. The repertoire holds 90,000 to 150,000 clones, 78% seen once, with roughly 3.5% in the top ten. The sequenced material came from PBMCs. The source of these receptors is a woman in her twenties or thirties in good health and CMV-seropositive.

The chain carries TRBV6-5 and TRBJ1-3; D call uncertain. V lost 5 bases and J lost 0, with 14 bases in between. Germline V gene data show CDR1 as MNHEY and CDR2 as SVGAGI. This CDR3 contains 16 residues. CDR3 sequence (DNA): TGTGCCAGCAGTCACTACCGCCCGGTCTCTGGAAACACCATATATTTT. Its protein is CASSHYRPVSGNTIYF.

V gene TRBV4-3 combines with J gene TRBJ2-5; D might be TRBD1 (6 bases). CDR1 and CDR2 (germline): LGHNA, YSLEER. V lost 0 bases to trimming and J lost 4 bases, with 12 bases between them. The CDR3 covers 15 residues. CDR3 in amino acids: CASSQERSRGETQYF. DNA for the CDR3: TGCGCCAGCAGCCAAGAGAGGAGCAGGGGAGAGACCCAGTACTTC.

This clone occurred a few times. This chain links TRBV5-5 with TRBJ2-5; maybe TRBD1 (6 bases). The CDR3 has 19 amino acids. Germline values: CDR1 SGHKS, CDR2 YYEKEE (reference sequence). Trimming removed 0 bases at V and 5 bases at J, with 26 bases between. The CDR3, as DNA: TGTGCCAGCAGCTTGGCGGGTTGGGGGCGCTTAGGCGAGGGCGAGACCCAGTACTTC. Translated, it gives CASSLAGWGRLGEGETQYF.

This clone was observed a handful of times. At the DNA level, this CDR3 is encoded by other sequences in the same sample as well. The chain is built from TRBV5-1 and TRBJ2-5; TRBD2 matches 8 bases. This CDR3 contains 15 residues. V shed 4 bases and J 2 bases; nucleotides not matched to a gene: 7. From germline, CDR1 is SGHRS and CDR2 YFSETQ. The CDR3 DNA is TGCGCCAGCAGCCTCTCGCTAGCGGGTCAAGAGACCCAGTACTTC. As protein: CASSLSLAGQETQYF.